The source of this T cell receptor beta chain is a study of blood T cell repertoires in COVID-19. This clone has only a few counts. This same CDR3 is encoded by further DNA sequences in the sample. Some clones are missing from TCRdb's copy, which holds only in-frame ones; the method was immunoSEQ multiplex PCR. The table lists roughly 100,000 clones, approximately 92% of them singletons, with around 4% in the top ten. Trimming pared 4 bases from V and 2 bases from J, leaving 10 bases between. In germline, CDR1 is SGDLS, CDR2 YYNGEE. There are 15 residues in the CDR3. The sequencing input was peripheral blood. The sequence was collected from a young man with acute or convalescent COVID-19. The V and J genes are TRBV9 and TRBJ1-6, with unresolved D. The CDR3 spells CASSPPGAYNSPLHF. In DNA form, the CDR3 reads TGTGCCAGCAGCCCCCCCGGGGCCTATAATTCACCCCTCCACTTT.